This T cell receptor (beta chain) was sequenced for a study of OX40 agonist ivuxolimab in advanced cancers. Turning to the study itself: People who had prior anti-PD-1, anti-PD-L1 or anti-CTLA-4 therapy could take part, and roughly 44% had some.

Trimming removed 1 base at V and 5 bases at J, with 12 bases between. The CDR3 has 15 residues. Germline values: CDR1 MNHEY, CDR2 SMNVEV (reference sequence). Method: immunoSEQ multiplex PCR; TCRdb's copy keeps in-frame clones and lacks some. The data hold 66,000 or so clones, with roughly 90% observed a single time. V gene TRBV27 combines with J gene TRBJ1-5; D perhaps matches TRBD1 (6 bases). The receptor's source is an adult with an advanced solid tumor such as melanoma, head and neck, liver or kidney cancer. The source material was CD4+ or CD8+ T cells sorted from blood, sampled in a trial of the OX40 agonist ivuxolimab. In DNA form, the CDR3 reads TGTGCCAGCAGTTTATTCAGGGGTCGGGATCAGCCCCAGCATTTT. This translates into CASSLFRGRDQPQHF.